These 26 T cell receptor beta chains originate from one sample sequenced in a study of T cell repertoires in cytomegalovirus infection. One entry per CDR3 protein results from TCRdb running MiXCR on the reads. The sample lists approximately 290,000 distinct CDR3 sequences, about 25% occurring once. Sequencing was done on a sample of PBMCs. These receptors all come from a human donor in good health (CMV status not recorded). Some clones in this sample may be carry-over from other donors' samples.

This clonotype was seen only a few times. This chain uses TRBV5-1 with TRBJ2-1; possible D gene TRBD2, 6 bases. V was trimmed by 0 bases and J by 2 bases, leaving 9 bases between them. The germline gives CDR1 SGHRS, CDR2 YFSETQ. The CDR3 spans 15 residues. As DNA, the CDR3 is TGCGCCAGCAGCTTGGCGGGAGAAGCCTACAATGAGCAGTTCTTC. The encoded protein is CASSLAGEAYNEQFF.

This clonotype was recorded a few times. The chain employs TRBV11-2 and TRBJ2-5; 8 bases align to TRBD2. The germline gives CDR1 SGHAT, CDR2 FQNNGV. The CDR3 sequence is 17 residues long. J lost 0 bases, V lost 3 bases, and 9 bases had no gene match. The CDR3 reads CASSFRQLRGDQETQYF. DNA of the CDR3: TGTGCCAGCAGCTTTCGCCAGTTGCGGGGGGACCAAGAGACCCAGTACTTC.

CDR3 amino acids: CASSAEIAGGLKETQYF. The CDR3 DNA reads TGCGCCAGCAGCGCAGAAATAGCGGGGGGCCTGAAAGAGACCCAGTACTTC. The rearrangement joins TRBV5-1 to TRBJ2-5, with 10 bases identical to TRBD2. The CDR3 extends over 17 amino acids. CDR1 and CDR2 (germline): SGHRS, YFSETQ. With 4 bases clipped from V and 3 bases from J, the junction kept 12 bases outside the gene matches.

This clonotype was seen a few times. The J gene is TRBJ2-7, the V gene TRBV29-1; 9 nucleotides agree with TRBD1. CDR1 is SQVTM, CDR2 ANQGSEA, per germline. The CDR3 spans 12 residues. CDR3 in amino acids: CASRDRVGEQYF. DNA for the CDR3: TGCGCGTCCCGGGACAGGGTAGGCGAGCAGTACTTC.

CDR3: CASSLDLGRSGANVLTF. The CDR3 DNA reads as TGCGCCAGCAGCTTGGACCTCGGGCGCTCTGGGGCCAACGTCCTGACTTTC. The V gene is TRBV5-1, the J gene TRBJ2-6; D is unresolved. The CDR3 totals 17 residues. In germline, CDR1 is SGHRS, CDR2 YFSETQ. V was cut by 0 bases and J by 0 bases, with 10 bases left in between.

This clonotype has only a few counts. V and J are TRBV28 and TRBJ1-6, with unresolved D. The CDR3 length is 14 residues. Germline-derived CDR1 and CDR2 are MDHEN and SYDVKM. Trimming cost V 3 bases and J 5 bases, with 8 bases left between them. The CDR3 bases are TGTGCCAGCAGTTTTGCCGGGAATAATTCACCCCTCCACTTT. Translating gives CASSFAGNNSPLHF.

This clonotype came up many times. The rearrangement links TRBV6-2 or TRBV6-3 to TRBJ2-7; D may be TRBD1 or TRBD2 (5 bases each). V was clipped by 6 bases and J by 3 bases, with 18 bases between them. The length of the CDR3 is 15 residues. Germline assignment: CDR1 MNHEY and CDR2 SVGEGT. CDR3 bases: TGTGCCAGCAGGTACCCCGCCGGGACCTTCTACGAGCAGTACTTC. Amino acid sequence: CASRYPAGTFYEQYF.

This clonotype was observed many times. The chain combines TRBV7-2 with TRBJ2-7; D not resolved. Trimming stripped 2 bases from V and 2 bases from J, with 7 bases between. The CDR3 totals 13 residues. The germline CDR1 and CDR2 sequences are SGHTA and FQGNSA. The CDR3 reads CASSLWRTYEQYF. The CDR3 nucleotides are TGTGCCAGCAGCTTATGGCGGACCTACGAGCAGTACTTC. Drawing the rest from reference TRBV7-2 and TRBJ2-7, the complete variable domain is GAGVSQSPSNKVTEKGKDVELRCDPISGHTALYWYRQSLGQGLEFLIYFQGNSAPDKSGLPSDRFSAERTGGSVSTLTIQRTQQEDSAVYLCASSLWRTYEQYFGPGTRLTVT.

This clonotype showed up many times. This chain uses TRBV7-3 with TRBJ1-1; D gene unclear. Per germline, CDR1 SGHTA and CDR2 FQGTGA. Trimming took off 4 bases at V and 3 bases at J, with 12 bases between the two ends. There are 14 residues in the CDR3. The chain's CDR3 is CASSSAHPDTEAFF. Written as DNA, the CDR3 is TGTGCCAGCAGCTCCGCGCACCCGGACACTGAAGCTTTCTTT.

This clonotype was counted between two and nine times. The gene calls are TRBV7-2 and TRBJ1-2, with 7 bases lining up with TRBD1. Trimming took 0 bases from V and 6 from J; bases not matched to a gene: 10. The CDR3 contains 16 residues. The germline CDR1 and CDR2 sequences are SGHTA and FQGNSA. CDR3 DNA sequence: TGTGCCAGCAGCTTAGCTCTGACAGGGTCTAGAGATGGCTACACCTTC. Its translation: CASSLALTGSRDGYTF. Drawing the rest from reference TRBV7-2 and TRBJ1-2, the complete variable domain is GAGVSQSPSNKVTEKGKDVELRCDPISGHTALYWYRQSLGQGLEFLIYFQGNSAPDKSGLPSDRFSAERTGGSVSTLTIQRTQQEDSAVYLCASSLALTGSRDGYTFGSGTRLTVV.

This clonotype occurred a few times. The rearrangement uses TRBV7-8 and TRBJ2-1, with 14 bases that match TRBD2. Germline CDR1 SGHVS, CDR2 FQNEAQ. The CDR3 has 16 residues. Trimming at V came to 4 bases and at J to 8 bases, leaving 7 bases not matched to a gene. The CDR3 nucleotides are TGTGCCAGCAGCTCGGGACTAGCGGGAGTATTCGATGAGCAGTTCTTC. Translation: CASSSGLAGVFDEQFF.

This chain links TRBV5-4 with TRBJ2-2, with 9 bases identical to TRBD1. The junction had 6 bases not matched to a gene; V was cut back by 4 bases and J by 5 bases. The CDR3 is made up of 15 amino acids. Germline V gene lookup returns CDR1 SGHNT and CDR2 YYREEE (reference sequence). This CDR3 reads CASSKRQGETGELFF. CDR3 coding DNA: TGTGCCAGCAGCAAGAGACAGGGGGAGACCGGGGAGCTGTTTTTT.

The chain carries TRBV6-6 and TRBJ2-7; tentative D call: TRBD1 (6 bases). This CDR3 contains 14 residues. V was cut by 0 bases and J by 6 bases, with 12 bases left in between. Germline values: CDR1 MNHNY, CDR2 SVGAGI (reference sequence). The CDR3 region is CASSYSQGRREQYF. The CDR3 DNA reads TGTGCCAGCAGTTACTCCCAGGGGCGGCGCGAGCAGTACTTC.

On this clonotype itself: The junction departs from germline at one end; a sequencing error may be responsible. This chain uses TRBV30 with TRBJ1-2, with D uncertain. The CDR3 has 12 residues. Germline V gene data show CDR1 as GTSNPN and CDR2 as SVGIG (reference sequence). CDR3: CDWSVWGHGYTF. CDR3 bases: TGTGACTGGAGTGTATGGGGTCATGGCTACACCTTC.

Many counts were recorded for this clonotype. The chain is built from TRBV7-2 and TRBJ2-7, with 7 positions matching TRBD2. Trimming at V came to 5 bases and at J to 3 bases, leaving 7 bases not matched to a gene. There are 14 residues in the CDR3. The V gene's germline CDR1 is SGHTA and CDR2 FQGNSA. The CDR3 DNA is TGTGCCAGCAGCCGTAGGGGAGGGAGCTACGAGCAGTACTTC. It is translated as CASSRRGGSYEQYF.

The table lists this clonotype with a few counts. The J gene is TRBJ1-2, the V gene TRBV12-3 or TRBV12-4, with D possibly being TRBD1 (5 bases). This CDR3 spans 12 amino acids. Between the trimmed V and J ends, which lost 3 bases and 8 bases, there was a span of 10 bases. CDR3 region: CASSFIGTGYTF. The CDR3, as DNA: TGTGCCAGCAGTTTCATAGGGACCGGCTACACCTTC.

The gene calls are TRBV20-1 and TRBJ2-1; TRBD2 matches 10 bases. Losses at the gene ends were 5 bases for V and 7 bases for J; bases not matched to a gene: 17. In germline, CDR1 is DFQATT, CDR2 SNEGSKA (reference sequence). The CDR3 runs 17 residues. CDR3 sequence: CSAQKQRSGRAYNEQFF. CDR3 DNA sequence: TGCAGTGCTCAGAAGCAAAGAAGCGGGAGGGCGTATAATGAGCAGTTCTTC.

The CDR3 DNA is TGTGCCAGAAATGACAGGGGCCCCCTCTACGAGCAGTACTTC. This encodes CARNDRGPLYEQYF. The rearrangement joins TRBV6-1 to TRBJ2-7; 8 nucleotides line up with TRBD1. Germline V gene lookup returns CDR1 MNHNS and CDR2 SASEGT. The length of the CDR3 is 14 residues. Unmatched junction bases numbered 10, after V lost 9 bases and J lost 3 bases.

This rearrangement joins TRBV2 to TRBJ1-1; D not resolved. V was clipped by 11 bases and J by 4 bases, with 14 bases between them. There are 12 residues in the CDR3. The germline CDR1 and CDR2 sequences are SNHLY and FYNNEI. Written as DNA, the CDR3 is TGTGCCGACCGCGCAGGAGGCACTGAAGCTTTCTTT. Residues: CADRAGGTEAFF.

This clonotype has just a few counts. The rearrangement links TRBV19 to TRBJ2-1, with TRBD1 matching 10 bases. V was pared by 5 bases and J by 7 bases, with 8 bases of the junction left unmatched. In germline, CDR1 is LNHDA, CDR2 SQIVND (reference sequence). This CDR3 is 15 amino acids long. The CDR3 DNA sequence: TGTGCCAGTAGTTGGGGGACAGGGGTTTCGAATGAGCAGTTCTTC. It translates to CASSWGTGVSNEQFF.

This CDR3 is CASSLFRTSGGNEQFF. CDR3 sequence (DNA): TGTGCCAGCAGCTTATTTAGGACTAGCGGGGGGAATGAGCAGTTCTTC. This chain connects TRBV7-2 to TRBJ2-1; 14 nucleotides align to TRBD2. The CDR3 sequence is 16 residues long. Looked up from germline, CDR1 is SGHTA and CDR2 is FQGNSA. V lost 2 bases to trimming and J lost 7 bases; unmatched junction nucleotides: 4.

This clonotype was found once. The J gene is TRBJ2-7, the V gene TRBV2; D is perhaps TRBD1 or TRBD2 (6 bases each). Trimming took off 2 bases at V and 4 bases at J, with 12 bases between the two ends. This CDR3 comprises 14 residues. Germline CDR1 and CDR2: SNHLY and FYNNEI. The CDR3: CASSESGARYEQYF. CDR3 bases: TGTGCCAGCAGTGAATCGGGGGCGCGGTACGAGCAGTACTTC. Full variable domain (rest looked up from reference TRBV2 and TRBJ2-7): EPEVTQTPSHQVTQMGQEVILRCVPISNHLYFYWYRQILGQKVEFLVSFYNNEISEKSEIFDDQFSVERPDGSNFTLKIRSTKLEDSAMYFCASSESGARYEQYFGPGTRLTVT.

In the case of this clonotype: At one end, the junction sequence differs from germline, possibly due to a read error. The chain is built from TRBV7-9 and TRBJ2-5; D remains unclear. The CDR3 spans 11 residues. CDR1 is SEHNR and CDR2 is FQNEAQ in the germline V gene (reference sequence). CDR3 nucleotide sequence: TGTGCCAGCAGCCCCCTCGAGACCCAGCACTTC. This gives the protein CASSPLETQHF.

CDR3 loop: CASKGPGRQETQYF. The CDR3 DNA follows: TGTGCCAGCAAGGGTCCCGGTCGTCAAGAGACCCAGTACTTC. The chain joins TRBV28 to TRBJ2-5; D not certain. With 7 bases removed from V and 2 bases from J, the gap between germline ends came to 14 bases. The germline CDR1 and CDR2 sequences are MDHEN and SYDVKM. The CDR3 extends over 14 amino acids.

This clonotype showed up just a few times. The genes are TRBV2 and TRBJ1-1; D perhaps matches TRBD1 (6 bases). V was shortened by 6 bases and J by 5 bases, with 10 bases between the two germline ends. CDR1 is SNHLY, CDR2 FYNNEI, per germline. The CDR3 totals 12 residues. CDR3 sequence: CASRVGGTEAFF. The CDR3 nucleotides read TGTGCCAGCAGGGTAGGGGGTACTGAAGCTTTCTTT.

This clonotype was seen repeatedly, ten times or more. The J gene is TRBJ1-6, the V gene TRBV27, with 8 bases that match TRBD1. CDR1 and CDR2 from the germline V gene are MNHEY and SMNVEV (reference sequence). With V trimmed by 5 bases and J by 2 bases, 5 bases remained unmatched. CDR3 size: 16 residues. The CDR3 sequence: CASSPRTGTYNSPLHF. The CDR3 DNA is TGTGCCAGCAGTCCCCGGACAGGGACCTATAATTCACCCCTCCACTTT.